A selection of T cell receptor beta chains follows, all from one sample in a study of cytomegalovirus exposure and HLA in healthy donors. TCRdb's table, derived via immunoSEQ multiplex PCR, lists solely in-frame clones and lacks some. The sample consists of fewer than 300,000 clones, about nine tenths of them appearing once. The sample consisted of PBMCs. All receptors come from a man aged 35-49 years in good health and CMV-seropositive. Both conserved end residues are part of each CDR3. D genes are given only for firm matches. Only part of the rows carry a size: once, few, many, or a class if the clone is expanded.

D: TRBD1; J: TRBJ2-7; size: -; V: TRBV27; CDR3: CASSPYRGSSYEQYF; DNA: TGTGCCAGCAGTCCATACAGGGGAAGCTCCTACGAGCAGTACTTC
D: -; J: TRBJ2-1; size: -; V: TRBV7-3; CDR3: CASSLMVRGSYNEQFF; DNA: TGTGCCAGCAGCTTAATGGTTAGGGGCTCCTACAATGAGCAGTTCTTC
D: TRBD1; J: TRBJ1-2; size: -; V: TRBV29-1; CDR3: CSAGQGASGYTF; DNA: TGCAGCGCGGGACAGGGGGCATCAGGCTACACCTTC
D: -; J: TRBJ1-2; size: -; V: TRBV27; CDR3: CASRAQGPRGYTF; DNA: TGTGCCAGCAGGGCACAGGGCCCGCGTGGCTACACCTTC
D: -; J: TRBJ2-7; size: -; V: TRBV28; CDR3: CASSFFVNEQYF; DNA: TGTGCCAGCAGTTTTTTTGTCAACGAGCAGTACTTC
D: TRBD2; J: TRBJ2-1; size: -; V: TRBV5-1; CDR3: CASSLAGGPGNEQFF; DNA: TGCGCCAGCAGCTTAGCGGGAGGGCCAGGCAATGAGCAGTTCTTC
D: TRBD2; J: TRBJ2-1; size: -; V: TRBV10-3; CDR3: CAISEGAGGLNEQFF; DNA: TGTGCCATCAGTGAGGGCGCGGGAGGTCTCAATGAGCAGTTCTTC
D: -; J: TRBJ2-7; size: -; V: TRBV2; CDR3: CASSEGGRDDDEQYF; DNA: TGTGCCAGCAGTGAAGGGGGCAGGGATGACGACGAGCAGTACTTC
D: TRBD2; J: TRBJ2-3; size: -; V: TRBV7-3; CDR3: CASASAGGISDTQYF; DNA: TGTGCCAGCGCGTCCGCCGGGGGGATCTCAGATACGCAGTATTTT
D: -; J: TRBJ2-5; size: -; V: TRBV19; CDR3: CASSIGVGGRETQYF; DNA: TGTGCCAGTAGTATAGGTGTCGGGGGGCGAGAGACCCAGTACTTC
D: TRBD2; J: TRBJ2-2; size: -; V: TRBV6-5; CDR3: CASSYRGETGELFF; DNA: TGTGCCAGCAGTTACCGGGGGGAGACCGGGGAGCTGTTTTTT
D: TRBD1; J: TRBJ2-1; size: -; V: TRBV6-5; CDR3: CASSYRARGPNEQFF; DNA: TGTGCCAGCAGTTACCGGGCTAGGGGGCCCAATGAGCAGTTCTTC
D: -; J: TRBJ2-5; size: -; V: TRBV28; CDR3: CASGETGRAAETQYF; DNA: TGTGCCAGCGGGGAGACAGGACGCGCGGCTGAGACCCAGTACTTC
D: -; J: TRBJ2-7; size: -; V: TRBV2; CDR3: CASSDPRAHEQYF; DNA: TGCGCCAGCAGTGACCCCAGGGCTCACGAGCAGTACTTC
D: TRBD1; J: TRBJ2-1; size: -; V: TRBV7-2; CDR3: CASSRTGTGGGEFF; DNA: TGTGCCAGCAGCCGAACCGGGACAGGGGGTGGGGAGTTCTTC
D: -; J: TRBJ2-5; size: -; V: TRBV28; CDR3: CASSLRQTQETQYF; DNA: TGTGCCAGTAGTTTGAGACAGACCCAAGAGACCCAGTACTTC
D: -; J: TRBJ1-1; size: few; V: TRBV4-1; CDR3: CASSQGSTEAFF; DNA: TGCGCCAGCAGCCAAGGGAGCACTGAAGCTTTCTTT